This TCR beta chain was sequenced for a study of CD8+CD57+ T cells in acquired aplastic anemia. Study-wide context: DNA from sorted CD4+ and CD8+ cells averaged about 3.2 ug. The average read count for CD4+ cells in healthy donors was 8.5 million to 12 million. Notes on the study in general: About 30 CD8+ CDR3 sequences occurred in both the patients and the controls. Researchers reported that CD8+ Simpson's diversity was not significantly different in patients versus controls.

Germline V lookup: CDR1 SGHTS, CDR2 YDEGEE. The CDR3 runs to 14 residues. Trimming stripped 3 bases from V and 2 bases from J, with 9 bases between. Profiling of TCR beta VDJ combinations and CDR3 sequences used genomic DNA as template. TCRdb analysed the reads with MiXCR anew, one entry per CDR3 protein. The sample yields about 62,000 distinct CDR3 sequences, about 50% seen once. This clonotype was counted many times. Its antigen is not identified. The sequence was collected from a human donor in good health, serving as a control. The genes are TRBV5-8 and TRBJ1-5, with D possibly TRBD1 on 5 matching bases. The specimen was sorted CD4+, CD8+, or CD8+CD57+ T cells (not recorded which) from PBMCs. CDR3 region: CASSSGQRNQPQHF. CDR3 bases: TGTGCCAGCAGCTCCGGACAACGCAATCAGCCCCAGCATTTT.